A selection of T cell receptor beta chains follows, all from one sample in a study of shared clonotypes between healthy human individuals. Produced via immunoSEQ multiplex PCR; TCRdb's table is partial and in-frame only. The repertoire holds some 2.3 million clones, more than 85% seen once, with about 0.39% in the top ten. The sequenced material came from naive CD4+ T cells from PBMCs. The receptors were sampled from a man between 18 and 35 years old in good health. Some clones in this sample may be carry-over from other donors' samples. The CDR3 runs from the conserved cysteine through the conserved F or W. Each record gives: V gene, D gene, clone size, J gene, CDR3 protein, CDR3 DNA. A D gene is named only where the DNA matches it firmly. Clone size is shown for a subset of rows, as once, few, many or a class of expanded clone.

v_call: TRBV28; d_call: TRBD1; clone_size: NA; j_call: TRBJ2-6; cdr3_aa: CASSPDRGLGANVLTF; cdr3_nt: TGTGCCAGCAGCCCCGACAGGGGGCTTGGGGCCAACGTCCTGACTTTC
v_call: TRBV9; d_call: NA; clone_size: NA; j_call: TRBJ2-2; cdr3_aa: CASSVVSNTGELFF; cdr3_nt: TGTGCCAGCAGCGTAGTCTCGAACACCGGGGAGCTGTTTTTT
v_call: TRBV2; d_call: TRBD2; clone_size: NA; j_call: TRBJ2-2; cdr3_aa: CASSEAGGRTGELFF; cdr3_nt: TGTGCCAGCAGTGAAGCAGGCGGGAGGACCGGGGAGCTGTTTTTT
v_call: TRBV18; d_call: TRBD1; clone_size: NA; j_call: TRBJ1-2; cdr3_aa: CASSTDRGGGYTF; cdr3_nt: TGTGCCAGCTCAACCGACAGGGGTGGTGGCTACACCTTC
v_call: TRBV29-1; d_call: TRBD1; clone_size: NA; j_call: TRBJ2-2; cdr3_aa: CSGTGTGRGNTGELFF; cdr3_nt: TGCAGCGGTACCGGGACAGGGCGAGGGAACACCGGGGAGCTGTTTTTT
v_call: TRBV27; d_call: NA; clone_size: NA; j_call: TRBJ1-5; cdr3_aa: CASSPIDQGNQPQHF; cdr3_nt: TGTGCCAGCAGCCCTATCGATCAGGGCAATCAGCCCCAGCATTTT
v_call: TRBV29-1; d_call: NA; clone_size: once; j_call: TRBJ2-1; cdr3_aa: CSVEGIWGDSYNEQFF; cdr3_nt: TGCAGCGTTGAAGGGATATGGGGGGACTCCTACAATGAGCAGTTCTTC
v_call: TRBV18; d_call: NA; clone_size: NA; j_call: TRBJ1-2; cdr3_aa: CASSLTGTDYGYTF; cdr3_nt: TGTGCCAGCTCACTAACGGGGACTGATTATGGCTACACCTTC
v_call: TRBV9; d_call: NA; clone_size: NA; j_call: TRBJ2-5; cdr3_aa: CASSVAPDRSQVQETQYF; cdr3_nt: TGTGCCAGCAGCGTAGCTCCGGACAGAAGCCAAGTGCAAGAGACCCAGTACTTC
v_call: TRBV11-3; d_call: NA; clone_size: NA; j_call: TRBJ2-4; cdr3_aa: CASSPKTNKNIQYF; cdr3_nt: TGTGCCAGCAGCCCTAAGACTAATAAAAACATTCAGTACTTC
v_call: TRBV4-1; d_call: NA; clone_size: NA; j_call: TRBJ2-5; cdr3_aa: CASSQRAQSGETQYF; cdr3_nt: TGCGCCAGCAGCCAACGGGCCCAATCTGGGGAGACCCAGTACTTC
v_call: TRBV6-1; d_call: NA; clone_size: NA; j_call: TRBJ2-7; cdr3_aa: CASSFGSLREQYF; cdr3_nt: TGTGCCAGCAGTTTCGGTTCCCTACGAGAGCAGTACTTC
v_call: TRBV7-2; d_call: NA; clone_size: NA; j_call: TRBJ2-3; cdr3_aa: CASSPRQAGTDTQYF; cdr3_nt: TGTGCCAGCAGCCCCAGGCAGGCTGGCACAGATACGCAGTATTTT
v_call: TRBV28; d_call: TRBD1; clone_size: NA; j_call: TRBJ2-1; cdr3_aa: CASSLFGQGGSYNEQFF; cdr3_nt: TGTGCCAGCAGTTTATTCGGACAGGGGGGCTCCTACAATGAGCAGTTCTTC